The 9 T cell receptor beta chains below were found in one sample sequenced in a study of blood T cell repertoires in COVID-19. Libraries were prepared by immunoSEQ multiplex PCR; TCRdb keeps only in-frame clonotypes and omits some of them. This table has approximately 62,000 clones, around 74% appearing once. Material: peripheral blood. These receptors were obtained from a woman in her fifties or sixties with active or convalescent COVID-19.

The CDR3 spells CAIRPDQGEPQHF. CDR3 bases: TGTGCCATCAGACCCGACCAAGGGGAGCCCCAGCATTTT. J is TRBJ1-5 and V is TRBV10-3; D is possibly TRBD1 (5 bases). The CDR3 sequence is 13 residues long. V gave up 6 bases and J gave up 8 bases, with 14 bases separating them. CDR1 and CDR2 (germline): ENHRY, SYGVKD.

The chain links TRBV19 to TRBJ2-5, with 7 bases fitting TRBD1. Trimming removed 5 bases from V and 2 bases from J; junction bases left unmatched: 11. This CDR3 region has 16 residues. Germline CDR1 is LNHDA and CDR2 is SQIVND (reference sequence). CDR3 DNA: TGTGCCAGTAGTTCTACCCCCAGGGGGTTACAAGAGACCCAGTACTTC. Protein: CASSSTPRGLQETQYF. The whole variable domain, remainder taken from reference TRBV19 and TRBJ2-5, is DGGITQSPKYLFRKEGQNVTLSCEQNLNHDAMYWYRQDPGQGLRLIYYSQIVNDFQKGDIAEGYSVSREKKESFPLTVTSAQKNPTAFYLCASSSTPRGLQETQYFGPGTRLLVL.

The chain employs TRBV24-1 and TRBJ1-1, with D perhaps TRBD1 (6 bases). Trimming shortened V by 6 bases and J by 5 bases, and 12 bases separated the two germline ends. The CDR3 runs to 13 residues. In germline, CDR1 is KGHDR, CDR2 SFDVKD. CDR3 in amino acids: CATSLTGGTEAFF. Here the CDR3 DNA reads TGTGCCACCAGTCTGACAGGCGGGACTGAAGCTTTCTTT.

This chain uses TRBV18 with TRBJ1-2, with D possibly matching TRBD1 (5 bases). This CDR3 spans 14 amino acids. Germline CDR1 is KGHSH and CDR2 is LQKENI. V was shortened by 3 bases and J by 5 bases, with 13 bases between the two germline ends. This CDR3 reads CASSPPEGPYGYTF. CDR3 nucleotides: TGTGCCAGCTCACCCCCGGAGGGGCCATATGGCTACACCTTC.

This chain links TRBV4-1 with TRBJ2-1, with D maybe TRBD2 (6 bases). V gave up 0 bases and J gave up 0 bases, with 18 bases separating them. The germline V gene encodes CDR1 MGHRA and CDR2 YSYEKL. This CDR3 has 19 residues. CDR3 bases: TGCGCCAGCAGCCAAGACGGAAGGGGAGGACTTAGCTCCTACAATGAGCAGTTCTTC. Its protein product is CASSQDGRGGLSSYNEQFF.

This rearrangement joins TRBV29-1 to TRBJ1-1, with D possibly TRBD1 on 6 matching bases. This CDR3 has 12 residues. Trimming removed 7 bases at V and 11 bases at J, with 20 bases between. Looked up from germline, CDR1 is SQVTM and CDR2 is ANQGSEA. Written as DNA, the CDR3 is TGCAGCGGGACGCAGCAGACAGGTCTCGCTTTCTTT. This sequence encodes CSGTQQTGLAFF.

The rearrangement uses TRBV18 and TRBJ1-3; unclear D gene. Trimming cost V 3 bases and J 4 bases, with 13 bases left between them. CDR1 and CDR2 from the germline V gene are KGHSH and LQKENI. The CDR3 has 15 amino acids. CDR3 region: CASSPRRVEGNTIYF. DNA of the CDR3: TGTGCCAGCTCACCCCGTCGGGTGGAGGGAAACACCATATATTTT.

V usage is TRBV6-5 and J usage is TRBJ1-5; TRBD1 might be the D (6 bases). V lost 5 bases and J 1 base, leaving 12 bases between the germline ends. The length of the CDR3 is 15 residues. Germline CDR1 reads MNHEY; CDR2 reads SVGAGI. CDR3 sequence (DNA): TGTGCCAGCAGTAAGGGAGGGGGGAGCAATCAGCCCCAGCATTTT. It translates to CASSKGGGSNQPQHF.

This clone was detected once. The rearrangement links TRBV6-5 to TRBJ2-5; 11 nucleotides align to TRBD1. The CDR3 runs to 13 residues. Germline CDR1 is MNHEY and CDR2 is SVGAGI. Unmatched junction bases numbered 6, after V lost 10 bases and J lost 5 bases. CDR3 bases: TGTGCCACGAATAGGGACAGGGGGGAGACCCAGTACTTC. Translating it yields CATNRDRGETQYF.